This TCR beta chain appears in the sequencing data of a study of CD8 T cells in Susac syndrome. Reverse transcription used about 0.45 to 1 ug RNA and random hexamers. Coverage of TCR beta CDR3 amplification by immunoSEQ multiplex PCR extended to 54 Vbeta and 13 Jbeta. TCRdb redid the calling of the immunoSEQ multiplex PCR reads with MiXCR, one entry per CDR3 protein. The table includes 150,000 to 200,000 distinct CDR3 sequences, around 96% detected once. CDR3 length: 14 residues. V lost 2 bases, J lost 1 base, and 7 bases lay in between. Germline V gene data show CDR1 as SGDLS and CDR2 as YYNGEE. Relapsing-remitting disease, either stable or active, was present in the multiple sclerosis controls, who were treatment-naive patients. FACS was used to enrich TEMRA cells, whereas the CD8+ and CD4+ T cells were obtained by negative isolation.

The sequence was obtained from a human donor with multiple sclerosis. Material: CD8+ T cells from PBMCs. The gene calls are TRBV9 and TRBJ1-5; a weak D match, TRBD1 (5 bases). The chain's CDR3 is CASSVQGSNQPQHF. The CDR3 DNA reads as TGTGCCAGCAGCGTCCAGGGAAGCAATCAGCCCCAGCATTTT. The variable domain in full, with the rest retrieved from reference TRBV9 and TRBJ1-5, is DSGVTQTPKHLITATGQRVTLRCSPRSGDLSVYWYQQSLDQGLQFLIQYYNGEERAKGNILERFSAQQFPDLHSELNLSSLELGDSALYFCASSVQGSNQPQHFGDGTRLSIL.